The 5 T cell receptor beta chains reported below all come from one sample, sequenced in a study of beta chain features in type 1 diabetes. The isolated RNA, all of it, was reverse transcribed, so expressed TCRB transcripts were what got sequenced. Clones were read by immunoSEQ multiplex PCR, and TCRdb kept only the in-frame ones, dropping some. The sample holds about 350,000 clones, around a fifth seen once. The sequenced sample was naive CD4+ T cells from blood. Receptors were obtained from a woman younger than 30 in good health.

This clone was seen a few times. This chain connects TRBV28 to TRBJ2-5, with D possibly being TRBD2 (5 bases). V was shortened by 5 bases and J by 3 bases, with 10 bases between the two germline ends. Germline CDR1 reads MDHEN; CDR2 reads SYDVKM. The CDR3 is 13 residues long. The CDR3 sequence: CASSISGEETQYF. CDR3 nucleotides: TGTGCCAGCAGTATCAGCGGAGAAGAGACCCAGTACTTC. Supplemented by reference TRBV28 and TRBJ2-5, the full variable domain reads DVKVTQSSRYLVKRTGEKVFLECVQDMDHENMFWYRQDPGLGLRLIYFSYDVKMKEKGDIPEGYSVSREKKERFSLILESASTNQTSMYLCASSISGEETQYFGPGTRLLVL.

This clone was observed a few times. The gene calls are TRBV7-2 and TRBJ2-7; tentatively, D is TRBD1 (6 bases). From germline, CDR1 is SGHTA and CDR2 FQGNSA. V was shortened by 2 bases and J by 3 bases, with 14 bases between the two germline ends. The CDR3 is 15 amino acids. The chain's CDR3 is CASSLTVTGLYEQYF. The CDR3 DNA follows: TGTGCCAGCAGCTTAACGGTCACAGGGCTCTACGAGCAGTACTTC.

The chain has TRBV14 and TRBJ2-1; D gene ambiguous. This CDR3 is built from 13 residues. V was clipped by 1 base and J by 4 bases, with 5 bases between them. Germline CDR1 is SGHDN and CDR2 is FVKESK. The CDR3 nucleotides read TGTGCCAGCAGCCAAGCCAGTTACAATGAGCAGTTCTTC. This translates into CASSQASYNEQFF.

The sample holds a few counts of this clone. V gene TRBV7-9 combines with J gene TRBJ2-7, with TRBD1 as a possible D gene (5 bases). CDR3 size: 14 residues. The germline CDR1 and CDR2 sequences are SEHNR and FQNEAQ (reference sequence). V lost 5 bases and J lost 2, with 13 bases in between. DNA of the CDR3: TGTGCCAGCAGCACACTGACAGAAACCTACGAGCAGTACTTC. It yields the protein CASSTLTETYEQYF.

The J gene is TRBJ1-4, the V gene TRBV30, with 8 bases lining up with TRBD1. The germline CDR1 and CDR2 sequences are GTSNPN and SVGIG (reference sequence). The CDR3 sequence is 14 residues long. V lost 3 bases to trimming and J lost 7 bases; unmatched junction nucleotides: 7. The CDR3 protein is CAWRRTGRSEKLFF. The CDR3 coding sequence is TGTGCCTGGAGGAGGACAGGGAGGAGTGAAAAACTGTTTTTT.